This T cell receptor (beta chain) was profiled in a study of blood T cell repertoires in COVID-19. Overall study context: T cells, B-cell-depleted T cells, or PBMCs supplied cDNA or gDNA.

TCRdb keeps only in-frame clones here, not all; method: immunoSEQ multiplex PCR. Here the sample spans roughly 130,000 clones, roughly 84% being singletons. Clinical histories supplied by participants themselves formed the basis of cohort assignment. The receptor was derived from a woman aged 30 to 39 who had recovered from COVID-19. The sample consisted of PBMCs or T cells enriched from blood (not recorded which).

CDR3 protein: CASSLGAGGHNEQFF. The CDR3 DNA reads as TGTGCCAGCAGCTTAGGGGCGGGAGGGCACAATGAGCAGTTCTTC. The chain employs TRBV7-2 and TRBJ2-1; 9 positions match TRBD2. The V gene end was trimmed by 1 base and the J gene end by 5 bases; junction bases not matched to a gene: 3. Germline lookup yields CDR1 SGHTA and CDR2 FQGNSA. The CDR3 is 15 residues long.